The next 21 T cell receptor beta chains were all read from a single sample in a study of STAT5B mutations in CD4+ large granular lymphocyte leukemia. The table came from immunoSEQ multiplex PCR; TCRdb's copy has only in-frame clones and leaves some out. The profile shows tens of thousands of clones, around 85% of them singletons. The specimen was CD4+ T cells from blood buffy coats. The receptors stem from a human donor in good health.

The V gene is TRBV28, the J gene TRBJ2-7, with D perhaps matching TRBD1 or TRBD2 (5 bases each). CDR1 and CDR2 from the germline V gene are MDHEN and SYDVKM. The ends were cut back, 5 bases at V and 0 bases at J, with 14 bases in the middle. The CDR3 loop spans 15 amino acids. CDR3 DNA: TGTGCCAGCAGTCCCCCACGGGGCAACTCCTACGAGCAGTACTTC. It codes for CASSPPRGNSYEQYF.

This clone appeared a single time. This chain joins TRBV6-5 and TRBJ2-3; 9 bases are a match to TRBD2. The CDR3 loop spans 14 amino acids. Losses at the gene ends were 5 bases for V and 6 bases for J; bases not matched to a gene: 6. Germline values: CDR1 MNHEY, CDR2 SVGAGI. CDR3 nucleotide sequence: TGTGCCAGCAGTCTTGGGACTAGCAGCGATACGCAGTATTTT. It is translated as CASSLGTSSDTQYF.

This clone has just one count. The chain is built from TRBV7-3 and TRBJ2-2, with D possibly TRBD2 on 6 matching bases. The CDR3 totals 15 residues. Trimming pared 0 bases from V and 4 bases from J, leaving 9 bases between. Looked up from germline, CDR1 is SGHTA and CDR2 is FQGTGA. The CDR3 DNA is TGTGCCAGCAGCTTAACGGGACTGAGCACCGGGGAGCTGTTTTTT. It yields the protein CASSLTGLSTGELFF.

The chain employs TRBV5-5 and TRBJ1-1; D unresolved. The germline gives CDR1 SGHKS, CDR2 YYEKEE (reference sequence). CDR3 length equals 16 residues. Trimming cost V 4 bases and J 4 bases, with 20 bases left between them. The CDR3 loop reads CASSPIWAPHGTEAFF. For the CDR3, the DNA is TGTGCCAGCAGCCCAATCTGGGCCCCCCACGGCACTGAAGCTTTCTTT.

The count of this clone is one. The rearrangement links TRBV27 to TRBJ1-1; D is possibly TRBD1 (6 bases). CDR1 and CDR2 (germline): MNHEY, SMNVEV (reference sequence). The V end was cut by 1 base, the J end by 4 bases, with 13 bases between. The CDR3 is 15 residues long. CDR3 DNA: TGTGCCAGCAGTTTATGGGCAGGGGAAGCCACTGAAGCTTTCTTT. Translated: CASSLWAGEATEAFF.

In DNA form, the CDR3 reads TGTGCCAGCAGTTTAGGAGTCTCTGGGGCCAACGTCCTGACTTTC. Translating gives CASSLGVSGANVLTF. The chain is built from TRBV27 and TRBJ2-6, with no clear D. Germline V gene sequence: CDR1 MNHEY, CDR2 SMNVEV (reference sequence). V was cut by 2 bases and J by 0 bases, with 5 bases left in between. This CDR3 has 15 residues.

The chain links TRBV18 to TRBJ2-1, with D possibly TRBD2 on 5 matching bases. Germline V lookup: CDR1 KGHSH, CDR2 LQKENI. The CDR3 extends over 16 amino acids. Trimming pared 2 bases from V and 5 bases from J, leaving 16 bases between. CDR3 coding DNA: TGTGCCAGCTCACCAAATTTGGCTAGCCCCAACAATGAGCAGTTCTTC. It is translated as CASSPNLASPNNEQFF. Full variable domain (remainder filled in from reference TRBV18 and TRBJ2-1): NAGVMQNPRHLVRRRGQEARLRCSPMKGHSHVYWYRQLPEEGLKFMVYLQKENIIDESGMPKERFSAEFPKEGPSILRIQQVVRGDSAAYFCASSPNLASPNNEQFFGPGTRLTVL.

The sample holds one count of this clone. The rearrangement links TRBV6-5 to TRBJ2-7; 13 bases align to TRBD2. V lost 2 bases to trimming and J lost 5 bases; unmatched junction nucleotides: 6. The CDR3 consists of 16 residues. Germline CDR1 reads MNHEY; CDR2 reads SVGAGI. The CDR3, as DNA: TGTGCCAGCAGTTACCAACTAGCGGGAGGGCTGCACGAGCAGTACTTC. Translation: CASSYQLAGGLHEQYF.

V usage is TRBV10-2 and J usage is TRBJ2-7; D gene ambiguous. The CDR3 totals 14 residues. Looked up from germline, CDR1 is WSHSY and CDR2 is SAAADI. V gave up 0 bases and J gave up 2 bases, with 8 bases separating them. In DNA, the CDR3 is TGCGCCAGCAGTGAGTCCCTAGAACCCTACGAGCAGTACTTC. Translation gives CASSESLEPYEQYF.

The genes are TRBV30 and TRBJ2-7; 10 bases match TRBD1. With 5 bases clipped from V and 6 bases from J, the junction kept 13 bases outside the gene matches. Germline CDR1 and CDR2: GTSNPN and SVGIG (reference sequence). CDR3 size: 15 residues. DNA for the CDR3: TGTGCCTGGCCTTCTAAGGACAGGGGGTCGGGCGAGCAGTACTTC. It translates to CAWPSKDRGSGEQYF.

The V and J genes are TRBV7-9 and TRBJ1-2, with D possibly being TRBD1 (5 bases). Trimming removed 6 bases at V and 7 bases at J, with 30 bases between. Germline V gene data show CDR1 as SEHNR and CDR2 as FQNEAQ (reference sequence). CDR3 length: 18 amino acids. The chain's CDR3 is CASSHIEGIAAPGGGYTF. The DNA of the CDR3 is TGTGCCAGCAGTCATATAGAGGGGATAGCCGCTCCCGGGGGTGGCTACACCTTC.

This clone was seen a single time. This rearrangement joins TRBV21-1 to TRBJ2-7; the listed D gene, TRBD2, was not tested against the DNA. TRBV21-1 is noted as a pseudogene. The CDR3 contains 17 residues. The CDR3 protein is CAERRGSLELERMQQYF. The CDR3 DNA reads TGTGCCGAAAGGCGGGGGAGCCTCGAGCTGGAAAGAATGCAGCAGTACTTC.

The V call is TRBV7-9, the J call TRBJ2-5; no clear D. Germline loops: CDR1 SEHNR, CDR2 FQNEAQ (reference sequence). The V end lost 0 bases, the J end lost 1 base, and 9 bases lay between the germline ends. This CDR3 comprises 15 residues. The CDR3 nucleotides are TGTGCCAGCAGCTTAGCTCCGGGCTCCCAAGAGACCCAGTACTTC. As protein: CASSLAPGSQETQYF.

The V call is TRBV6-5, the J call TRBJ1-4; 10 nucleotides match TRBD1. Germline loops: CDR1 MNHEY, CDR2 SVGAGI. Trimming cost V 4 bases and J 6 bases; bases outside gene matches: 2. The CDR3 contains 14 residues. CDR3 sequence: CASSSGQGHEKLFF. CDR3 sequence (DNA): TGTGCCAGCAGTTCGGGACAGGGGCATGAAAAACTGTTTTTT.

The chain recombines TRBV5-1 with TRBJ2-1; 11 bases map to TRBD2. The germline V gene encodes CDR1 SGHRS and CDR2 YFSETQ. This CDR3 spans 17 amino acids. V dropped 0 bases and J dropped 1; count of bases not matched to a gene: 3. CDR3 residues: CASSLARTSGSYNEQFF. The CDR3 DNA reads TGCGCCAGCAGCTTGGCTAGGACTAGCGGGTCCTACAATGAGCAGTTCTTC.

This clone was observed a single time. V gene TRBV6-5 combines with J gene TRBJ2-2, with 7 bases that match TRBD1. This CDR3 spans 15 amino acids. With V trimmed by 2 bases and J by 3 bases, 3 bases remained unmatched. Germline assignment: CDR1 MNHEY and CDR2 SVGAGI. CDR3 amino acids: CASSYGQVYTGELFF. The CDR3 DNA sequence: TGTGCCAGCAGTTACGGACAGGTTTACACCGGGGAGCTGTTTTTT.

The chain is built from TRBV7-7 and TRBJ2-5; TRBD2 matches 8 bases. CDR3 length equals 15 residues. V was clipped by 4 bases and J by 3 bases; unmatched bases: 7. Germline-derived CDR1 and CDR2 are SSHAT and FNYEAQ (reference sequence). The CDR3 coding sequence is TGTGCCAGCAGCTGGGCGGGAGGACGGGAAGAGACCCAGTACTTC. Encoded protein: CASSWAGGREETQYF.

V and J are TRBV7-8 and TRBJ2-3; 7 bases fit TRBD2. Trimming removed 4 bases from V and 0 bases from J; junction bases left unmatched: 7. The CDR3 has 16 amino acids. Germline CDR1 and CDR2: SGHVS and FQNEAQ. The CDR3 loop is CASSSRISGSTDTQYF. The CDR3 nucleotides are TGTGCCAGCAGCTCACGCATTAGCGGGAGCACAGATACGCAGTATTTT.

This CDR3 is CAWSIIGTQYF. The CDR3 nucleotides read TGTGCCTGGAGTATTATCGGGACCCAGTACTTC. The chain employs TRBV30 and TRBJ2-5; D is undetermined. The CDR3 totals 11 residues. Germline V gene sequence: CDR1 GTSNPN, CDR2 SVGIG (reference sequence). Trimming shortened V by 2 bases and J by 7 bases, and 8 bases separated the two germline ends.

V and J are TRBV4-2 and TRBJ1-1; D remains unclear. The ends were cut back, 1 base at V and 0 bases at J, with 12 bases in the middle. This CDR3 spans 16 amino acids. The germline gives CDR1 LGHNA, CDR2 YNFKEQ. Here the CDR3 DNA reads TGTGCCAGCAGCCAAGTTCTGGGGTTGGTGAACACTGAAGCTTTCTTT. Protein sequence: CASSQVLGLVNTEAFF.

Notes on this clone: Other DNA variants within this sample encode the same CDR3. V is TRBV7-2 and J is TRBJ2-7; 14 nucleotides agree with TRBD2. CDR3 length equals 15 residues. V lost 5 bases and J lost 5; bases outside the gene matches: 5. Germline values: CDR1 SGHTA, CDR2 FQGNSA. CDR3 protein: CASSPGLAGVNEQYF. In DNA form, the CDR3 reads TGTGCCAGCAGCCCGGGACTAGCGGGAGTCAACGAGCAGTACTTC.